The subject of this entry is one T cell receptor beta chain. Assay: immunoSEQ multiplex PCR; the TCRdb copy retains only in-frame clones and omits some. Among roughly 1.5 million clones listed, 98% were seen once. There are 14 residues in the CDR3. V shed 0 bases and J shed 6 bases, with 10 bases lying between them. Germline V lookup: CDR1 SGHRS, CDR2 YFSETQ. These data belong to a study of shared clonotypes between healthy human individuals. Sequenced: naive CD4+ T cells sorted from blood. Noted subset: CD45RA+ positively selected. The clonotype originates from a man aged 25-45 years in good health. V is TRBV5-1 and J is TRBJ2-4; TRBD1 is a possible D gene (6 bases). The DNA of the CDR3 is TGCGCCAGCAGCTTGGGAGGGGGTACAAACATTCAGTACTTC. This translates into CASSLGGGTNIQYF.